The 32 T cell receptor beta chains below come from one sample, sequenced in a study of blood T cell repertoires in COVID-19. Profiling relied on immunoSEQ multiplex PCR, and the TCRdb table lists in-frame clones only, not all of them. The sample lists 200,000 to 300,000 clones; around 90% were seen once. Specimen: peripheral blood. These receptors were obtained from a man aged 25-45 years with COVID-19, enrolled during active disease.

This rearrangement joins TRBV18 to TRBJ1-4; 10 bases are a match to TRBD1. Germline values: CDR1 KGHSH, CDR2 LQKENI. The CDR3 is 14 residues long. The trim removed 3 bases at V and 7 bases at J, leaving 2 bases unmatched. CDR3 residues: CASSPGQGSEKLFF. The CDR3 nucleotides read TGTGCCAGCTCACCGGGACAGGGGAGTGAAAAACTGTTTTTT. Combining the CDR3 with reference TRBV18 and TRBJ1-4 gives the whole variable domain NAGVMQNPRHLVRRRGQEARLRCSPMKGHSHVYWYRQLPEEGLKFMVYLQKENIIDESGMPKERFSAEFPKEGPSILRIQQVVRGDSAAYFCASSPGQGSEKLFFGSGTQLSVL.

V and J are TRBV12-5 and TRBJ2-3; 9 positions match TRBD2. Germline V CDR1 and CDR2: LGHNT, FRNRAP. J lost 7 bases, V lost 2 bases, and 4 bases had no gene match. The CDR3 spans 14 residues. This CDR3 reads CASGLPAGGHTQYF. The CDR3 nucleotides read TGTGCTAGTGGTTTGCCCGCGGGAGGGCATACGCAGTATTTT.

The rearrangement joins TRBV6-5 to TRBJ1-2; 7 bases line up with TRBD1. Trimming took 8 bases from V and 8 from J; bases not matched to a gene: 14. Per the germline V gene, CDR1 is MNHEY and CDR2 is SVGAGI. The CDR3 is 14 amino acids. The CDR3 DNA reads TGTGCCAGCGGATCTCGGGACAGTCGGGGCGGCTACACCTTC. Protein product: CASGSRDSRGGYTF.

V gene TRBV7-3 combines with J gene TRBJ2-3, with 15 bases aligning to TRBD2. The CDR3 is 18 amino acids. The J segment lost 0 bases and the V segment lost 2 bases, leaving 3 bases of the junction unmatched. CDR1 is SGHTA, CDR2 FQGTGA, per germline. The CDR3 is CASSLGLAGGPSTDTQYF. CDR3 nucleotides: TGTGCCAGCAGCTTAGGACTAGCGGGGGGGCCGAGCACAGATACGCAGTATTTT.

The V gene is TRBV11-2, the J gene TRBJ1-2; 7 nucleotides line up with TRBD1. Per germline, CDR1 SGHAT and CDR2 FQNNGV. Trimming removed 4 bases from V and 1 base from J; junction bases left unmatched: 15. This CDR3 has 18 residues. CDR3 residues: CASSSRDRSYLDNYGYTF. In nucleotides, the CDR3 is TGTGCCAGCAGCTCTAGGGACAGAAGTTACCTAGATAACTATGGCTACACCTTC. The full variable domain, in which reference TRBV11-2 and TRBJ1-2 provide the parts outside the CDR3, is EAGVAQSPRYKIIEKRQSVAFWCNPISGHATLYWYQQILGQGPKLLIQFQNNGVVDDSQLPKDRFSAERLKGVDSTLKIQPAKLEDSAVYLCASSSRDRSYLDNYGYTFGSGTRLTVV.

J is TRBJ2-1 and V is TRBV25-1; the D is unclear. The CDR3 contains 11 residues. Trimming cost V 5 bases and J 10 bases, with 9 bases left between them. Germline V gene data show CDR1 as MGHDK and CDR2 as SYGVNS. The CDR3 region has the DNA TGTGCCAGCAGTAACTGGAGAGAGCAGTTCTTC. Protein: CASSNWREQFF.

The genes are TRBV4-1 and TRBJ1-2; tentative D call: TRBD1 (6 bases). Germline V gives CDR1 MGHRA, CDR2 YSYEKL. The CDR3 is 14 amino acids. V was clipped by 0 bases and J by 5 bases, with 10 bases between them. This CDR3 reads CASSQDAGEYGYTF. The CDR3 DNA reads TGCGCCAGCAGCCAAGACGCAGGGGAATATGGCTACACCTTC.

This chain joins TRBV4-1 and TRBJ2-1; D perhaps matches TRBD2 (5 bases). V lost 5 bases to trimming and J lost 8 bases, with 13 bases between them. The CDR3 length is 13 residues. Per the germline V gene, CDR1 is MGHRA and CDR2 is YSYEKL. The CDR3 nucleotides are TGCGCCAGCAGCTATGCGGGTACGGATGAGCAGTTCTTC. It yields the protein CASSYAGTDEQFF.

The rearrangement uses TRBV7-6 and TRBJ1-1; tentatively, D is TRBD1 (5 bases). The V end was cut by 1 base, the J end by 0 bases, with 6 bases between. The CDR3 has 14 amino acids. Germline V gene sequence: CDR1 SGHVS, CDR2 FNYEAQ. The CDR3 bases are TGTGCCAGCAGCTTAGAGGGGCTGAACACTGAAGCTTTCTTT. Its translation is CASSLEGLNTEAFF.

The chain recombines TRBV3-1 (or the pseudogene TRBV3-2) with TRBJ1-2, with D unclear. Between the trimmed V and J ends, which lost 0 bases and 4 bases, there was a span of 15 bases. Looked up from germline, CDR1 is LGHDT and CDR2 is YNNKEL (reference sequence). CDR3 length: 16 residues. CDR3 sequence: CASSQDSLPESYGYTF. The DNA for the CDR3 is TGTGCCAGCAGCCAAGATTCACTCCCGGAGAGCTATGGCTACACCTTC.

This clone was observed a few times. The chain joins TRBV18 to TRBJ2-3; D perhaps matches TRBD2 (6 bases). This CDR3 is built from 14 residues. Per germline, CDR1 KGHSH and CDR2 LQKENI. Trimming shortened V by 0 bases and J by 3 bases, and 7 bases separated the two germline ends. The CDR3 nucleotides are TGTGCCAGCTCACCACCCGGGGGTACAGATACGCAGTATTTT. Translated, it gives CASSPPGGTDTQYF.

The chain carries TRBV7-6 and TRBJ2-1; 7 bases fit TRBD2. Unmatched junction bases numbered 4, after V lost 5 bases and J lost 6 bases. The CDR3 is 13 residues long. Germline CDR1 reads SGHVS; CDR2 reads FNYEAQ. The CDR3 coding sequence is TGTGCCAGCAGCCCCGGACTAGGCAATGAGCAGTTCTTC. This translates into CASSPGLGNEQFF.

A single count supports this clone. This chain joins TRBV29-1 and TRBJ1-1, with D unclear. The CDR3 spans 13 residues. V was trimmed by 4 bases and J by 0 bases, leaving 9 bases between them. CDR1 is SQVTM, CDR2 ANQGSEA, per germline. CDR3 loop: CSVGRVLNTEAFF. CDR3 sequence (DNA): TGCAGCGTTGGAAGAGTATTGAACACTGAAGCTTTCTTT.

The V and J genes are TRBV3-1 (or the pseudogene TRBV3-2) and TRBJ2-5; D unclear. This CDR3 region has 14 residues. Germline CDR1 LGHDT, CDR2 YNNKEL (reference sequence). Trimming shortened V by 1 base and J by 1 base, and 7 bases separated the two germline ends. CDR3 coding DNA: TGTGCCAGCAGCCAAGTGTATAGCCAAGAGACCCAGTACTTC. It specifies CASSQVYSQETQYF.

V is TRBV20-1 and J is TRBJ2-7; 9 bases line up with TRBD2. CDR1 and CDR2 from the germline V gene are DFQATT and SNEGSKA (reference sequence). The J segment lost 6 bases and the V segment lost 3 bases, leaving 6 bases of the junction unmatched. The CDR3 length is 13 residues. The CDR3 loop reads CSASGIAGVEQYF. In DNA, the CDR3 is TGCAGTGCTAGTGGGATAGCGGGGGTCGAGCAGTACTTC.

On this clone: Other nucleotide sequences from this sample produce the same CDR3. The V gene is TRBV12-3 or TRBV12-4, the J gene TRBJ2-7; perhaps TRBD1 as D (6 bases). V lost 4 bases and J 2 bases, leaving 9 bases between the germline ends. CDR3 length: 13 amino acids. CDR3 coding DNA: TGTGCCAGCAGTTCGGGACAAACCTACGAGCAGTACTTC. Translating gives CASSSGQTYEQYF.

The rearrangement uses TRBV18 and TRBJ1-3; D is undetermined. Per germline, CDR1 KGHSH and CDR2 LQKENI. The V end was cut by 1 base, the J end by 2 bases, with 6 bases between. The CDR3 runs 14 residues. The CDR3 DNA reads TGTGCCAGCTCACCACTAACAGCTGGAAACACCATATATTTT. Residues: CASSPLTAGNTIYF.

The V and J genes are TRBV7-9 and TRBJ2-5, with 7 bases matching TRBD2. V trimming: 7 bases; J trimming: 4 bases; junction bases outside the gene matches: 9. CDR1 and CDR2 from the germline V gene are SEHNR and FQNEAQ (reference sequence). The CDR3 loop spans 14 amino acids. The CDR3 DNA follows: TGTGCCAGCACCAAGGGGAGGGGAGGAGAGACCCAGTACTTC. It codes for CASTKGRGGETQYF.

The chain carries TRBV4-1 and TRBJ1-2, with TRBD1 as a possible D gene (6 bases). CDR1 MGHRA and CDR2 YSYEKL come from the germline V gene. The CDR3 has 14 amino acids. The V end lost 2 bases, the J end lost 4 bases, and 11 bases lay between the germline ends. The CDR3 DNA reads TGCGCCAGCAGCCAAACAACAGGGTTCTATGGCTACACCTTC. Its translation: CASSQTTGFYGYTF.

This clone came up once. V and J are TRBV5-1 and TRBJ2-3, with 11 bases that match TRBD2. Trimming at V came to 2 bases and at J to 0 bases, leaving 11 bases not matched to a gene. The CDR3 is 19 amino acids. Per the germline V gene, CDR1 is SGHRS and CDR2 is YFSETQ. The CDR3 spells CASSFLPGLAETSTDTQYF. In nucleotides, the CDR3 is TGCGCCAGCAGCTTCTTACCGGGACTAGCGGAAACTAGCACAGATACGCAGTATTTT.

The chain recombines TRBV21-1 with TRBJ1-3; TRBD1, as called in the table, went unchecked against the DNA. TRBV21-1 is described as a pseudogene. CDR3 size: 16 residues. The CDR3 DNA follows: TGTGCCAGCAGCAAAGTAGCAGGGAACTATGGAAACACCATATATTTT. This gives the protein CASSKVAGNYGNTIYF.

This sequence joins TRBV5-1 and TRBJ2-5; TRBD2 agrees at 16 bases. CDR3 length: 17 amino acids. Trimming removed 4 bases from V and 2 bases from J; junction bases left unmatched: 5. From germline, CDR1 is SGHRS and CDR2 YFSETQ. CDR3 region: CASSRGLAGGRQETQYF. Here the CDR3 DNA reads TGCGCCAGCAGCCGGGGACTAGCGGGGGGGCGACAAGAGACCCAGTACTTC.

The chain carries TRBV6-2 or TRBV6-3 and TRBJ2-5, with 9 bases identical to TRBD1. The trim removed 2 bases at V and 7 bases at J, leaving 8 bases unmatched. Germline loops: CDR1 MNHEY, CDR2 SVGEGT. CDR3 length: 15 amino acids. CDR3 bases: TGTGCCAGCAGTTACGAACAGGGGGCGCGGGGGACCCAGTACTTC. This translates into CASSYEQGARGTQYF.

The chain joins TRBV3-1 (or the pseudogene TRBV3-2) to TRBJ1-2; TRBD1 matches at 8 bases. V dropped 7 bases and J dropped 3; count of bases not matched to a gene: 7. CDR1 and CDR2 (germline): LGHDT, YNNKEL (reference sequence). The CDR3 length is 14 residues. For the CDR3, the DNA is TGTGCCAGCAAACAGGGGGGGCTAGACTATGGCTACACCTTC. Translation gives CASKQGGLDYGYTF.

The rearrangement links TRBV29-1 to TRBJ2-7; possible D gene TRBD2, 6 bases. Germline CDR1 SQVTM, CDR2 ANQGSEA. This CDR3 comprises 12 residues. CDR3 region: CSYAGLSGEQYF. CDR3 DNA: TGCAGTTACGCGGGGCTCTCCGGCGAGCAGTACTTC.

J is TRBJ2-5 and V is TRBV2, with a possible D match to TRBD1 (5 bases). Germline-derived CDR1 and CDR2 are SNHLY and FYNNEI. Deletions cut 7 bases from V and 1 base from J, with 10 bases between. The CDR3 consists of 13 residues. The CDR3, as DNA: TGTGCCAGCATGTCAGGGCCCCAAGAGACCCAGTACTTC. It translates to CASMSGPQETQYF.

To note about this clone: Other DNA sequences in this specimen translate into the identical CDR3. The chain couples TRBV6-1 to TRBJ1-1; a possible D gene is TRBD1 (5 bases). The CDR3 extends over 13 amino acids. The ends were cut back, 3 bases at V and 2 bases at J, with 7 bases in the middle. Germline assignment: CDR1 MNHNS and CDR2 SASEGT. The CDR3 protein is CASSDRENTEAFF. CDR3 coding DNA: TGTGCCAGCAGTGACAGGGAAAACACTGAAGCTTTCTTT.

This clone appeared a few times. The genes are TRBV7-9 and TRBJ1-2; D perhaps matches TRBD1 (5 bases). Germline-derived CDR1 and CDR2 are SEHNR and FQNEAQ (reference sequence). V lost 5 bases, J lost 4 bases, and 11 bases lay in between. The CDR3 sequence is 13 residues long. The CDR3 bases are TGTGCCAGCAGCCTAGACAGTTCCTATGGCTACACCTTC. This translates into CASSLDSSYGYTF.

The chain is built from TRBV10-2 and TRBJ1-1; TRBD1 matches 7 bases. Germline assignment: CDR1 WSHSY and CDR2 SAAADI. The trim removed 6 bases at V and 0 bases at J, leaving 4 bases unmatched. The CDR3 consists of 14 residues. CDR3 sequence reads: CASRETGLNTEAFF. The CDR3 coding sequence is TGCGCCAGCAGAGAGACAGGGTTGAACACTGAAGCTTTCTTT.

The chain joins TRBV6-5 to TRBJ2-5, with 9 bases lining up with TRBD1. This CDR3 is built from 14 residues. CDR1 and CDR2 from the germline V gene are MNHEY and SVGAGI. After removal of 6 bases from V and 4 bases from J, the junction contained 6 bases not matched to a gene. In DNA form, the CDR3 reads TGTGCCAGCAGGAGACAGGGGGGTGGAGAGACCCAGTACTTC. Its protein is CASRRQGGGETQYF.

The rearrangement links TRBV29-1 to TRBJ1-4; weak D call: TRBD1 (6 bases). V lost 2 bases and J lost 7, with 14 bases in between. Germline V gene data show CDR1 as SQVTM and CDR2 as ANQGSEA. The CDR3 totals 14 residues. Here the CDR3 reads CSVEITGPGEKLFF. The CDR3 DNA sequence: TGCAGCGTTGAAATTACAGGGCCTGGTGAAAAACTGTTTTTT.

This clone was seen only once. The chain recombines TRBV25-1 with TRBJ2-3, with 7 positions matching TRBD2. The CDR3 contains 17 residues. Germline CDR1 MGHDK, CDR2 SYGVNS. J gave up 4 bases and V 5 bases, and 15 bases lay outside the gene matches. The CDR3 bases are TGTGCCAGCAGTCCCATGAAAGCGGGGATGCACGCAGATACGCAGTATTTT. Translated: CASSPMKAGMHADTQYF. The whole variable domain, filled in from reference TRBV25-1 and TRBJ2-3, reads EADIYQTPRYLVIGTGKKITLECSQTMGHDKMYWYQQDPGMELHLIHYSYGVNSTEKGDLSSESTVSRIRTEHFPLTLESARPSHTSQYLCASSPMKAGMHADTQYFGPGTRLTVL.